The entry below gives a single T cell receptor (beta chain) sequence along with its context. The source of the sample is a study of blood T cell repertoires in COVID-19. For the study at large: The origin of the acute and convalescent COVID-19 samples was the United States, Italy and Spain.

In the original analysis: For nucleated cells, counts were estimated from reference gene primer amplification. Clones were sequenced by immunoSEQ multiplex PCR, and TCRdb holds only the in-frame ones, with some missing. The D gene and trimming were derived from the DNA, and the V and J assignments and clone size from that table. The sample lists some 200,000 clones; about nine tenths were seen once. Participants were aged about 18 to 100 years from approximately 23 US areas. Participant-given clinical history determined each cohort assignment. Trimming removed 1 base from V and 5 bases from J, with 9 bases in between. CDR1 is LGHDT and CDR2 is YNNKEL in the germline V gene (reference sequence). The CDR3 totals 14 residues.

This clonotype was sampled from a woman under 40 who had recovered from COVID-19. The specimen was PBMCs or T cells enriched from blood (not recorded which). The rearrangement uses TRBV3-1 (or the pseudogene TRBV3-2) and TRBJ2-1; possible D gene TRBD1, 5 bases. CDR3 nucleotide sequence: TGTGCCAGCAGCCAAGGACAGAACCACAATGAGCAGTTCTTC. Amino acids: CASSQGQNHNEQFF.